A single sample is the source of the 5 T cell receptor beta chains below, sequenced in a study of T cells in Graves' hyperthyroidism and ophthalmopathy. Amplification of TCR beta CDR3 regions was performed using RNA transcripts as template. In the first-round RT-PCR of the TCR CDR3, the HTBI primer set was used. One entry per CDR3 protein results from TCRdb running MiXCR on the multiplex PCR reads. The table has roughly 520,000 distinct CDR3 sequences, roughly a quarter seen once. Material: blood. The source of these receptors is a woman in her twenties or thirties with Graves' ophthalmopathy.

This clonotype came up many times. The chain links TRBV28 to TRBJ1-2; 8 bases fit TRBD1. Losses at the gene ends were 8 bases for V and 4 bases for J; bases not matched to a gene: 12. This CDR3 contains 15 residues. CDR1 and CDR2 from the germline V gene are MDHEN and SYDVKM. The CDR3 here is CASGSPTGALYGYTF. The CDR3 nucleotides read TGTGCCAGCGGTTCCCCGACAGGGGCCCTCTATGGCTACACCTTC.

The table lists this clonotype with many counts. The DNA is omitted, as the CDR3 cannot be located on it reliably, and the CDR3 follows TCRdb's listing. CDR3 amino acids: CASSLALSLEEYGYTF. The chain carries TRBV11-1 and TRBJ1-2. CDR1 and CDR2 from the germline V gene are SGHAT and FQDESV (reference sequence). The CDR3 has 16 amino acids, counting both end residues.

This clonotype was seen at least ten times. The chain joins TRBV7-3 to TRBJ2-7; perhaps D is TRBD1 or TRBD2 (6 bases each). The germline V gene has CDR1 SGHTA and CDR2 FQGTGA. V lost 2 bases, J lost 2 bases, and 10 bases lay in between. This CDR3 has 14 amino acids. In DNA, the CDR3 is TGTGCCAGCAGCTTAGGGGGGCACCCCTACGAGCAGTACTTC. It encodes CASSLGGHPYEQYF.

CDR3 loop: CASLSVASGWDSYEQYF. DNA of the CDR3: TGTGCCAGCTTATCTGTCGCGTCGGGATGGGACTCCTACGAGCAGTACTTC. The chain has TRBV6-2 or TRBV6-3 and TRBJ2-7, with D perhaps matching TRBD2 (5 bases). Germline V CDR1 and CDR2: MNHEY, SVGEGT. The CDR3 runs to 17 residues. Trimming stripped 8 bases from V and 0 bases from J, with 23 bases between.

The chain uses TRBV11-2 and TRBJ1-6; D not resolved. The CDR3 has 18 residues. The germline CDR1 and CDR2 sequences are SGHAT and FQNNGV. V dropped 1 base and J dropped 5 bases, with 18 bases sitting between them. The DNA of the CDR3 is TGTGCCAGCAGCTTAGTACCCCCCGGACTCTTCGATAATTCACCCCTCCACTTT. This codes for CASSLVPPGLFDNSPLHF.